This TCR beta chain was sequenced during a study of CD8+ T cells in alopecia areata. The CDR3 consists of 16 residues. Germline V gives CDR1 GTSNPN, CDR2 SVGIG (reference sequence). Deletions cut 0 bases from V and 0 bases from J, with 12 bases between. cDNA prepared by RNA extraction and subsequent reverse transcription served as the template for sequencing. TCRdb's copy holds only in-frame clones and misses some; the assay was immunoSEQ multiplex PCR. This table holds under 350,000 clones, 58% found once. As for treatment: oral pan-JAK inhibitor, 5-10 mg twice daily. The study team obtained lesional scalp punch biopsies and peripheral blood from alopecia areata patients.

V usage is TRBV30 and J usage is TRBJ1-3; D remains unclear. This specimen consisted of CD4+ T cells sorted from blood, obtained at week 24, from a patient treated with tofacitinib. The receptor's source is a human donor with alopecia areata. The DNA of the CDR3 is TGTGCCTGGAGTGTACGGCGTTCAGTCTCTGGAAACACCATATATTTT. Its translation: CAWSVRRSVSGNTIYF.